This TCR beta chain is drawn from a study of blood T cell repertoires in COVID-19. Across the whole study: Acute-phase and convalescent COVID-19 samples originated in the United States, Italy and Spain.

Trimming shortened V by 8 bases and J by 6 bases, and 20 bases separated the two germline ends. Germline CDR1 is MNHEY and CDR2 is SMNVEV (reference sequence). The CDR3 has 15 amino acids. Per the study methods: Researchers report that nucleated cell counts were estimated from reference gene primer amplification. Repertoires were generated with immunoSEQ multiplex PCR, while TCRdb's copy carries only in-frame clones and drops some. The V and J calls and clone size were taken over from that table, and D and trimming were inferred from the DNA. The data hold 130,000 or so clones, with around 88% observed a single time.

The receptor was isolated from a man aged 50 to 59 with acute or convalescent COVID-19. The V call is TRBV27, the J call TRBJ1-5; the D gene is possibly TRBD1 (5 bases). The material sequenced was peripheral blood. CDR3 in amino acids: CASAGPEGFGQPQHF. CDR3 DNA: TGTGCCAGCGCTGGGCCGGAGGGGTTCGGTCAGCCCCAGCATTTT.